A single sample is the source of the 6 T cell receptor beta chains below, sequenced in a study of T cell changes during pregnancy in multiple sclerosis. Using immunoSEQ multiplex PCR, the repertoire was profiled, and TCRdb retains in-frame clones only, with some absent. The profile covers around 51,000 clones, with roughly 93% appearing a single time and about 1.9% taken by the ten largest. Source: peripheral blood, taken in the second trimester of pregnancy. The receptors originated from a female donor with multiple sclerosis, enrolled in a pregnancy study.

The V gene is TRBV7-9, the J gene TRBJ2-5, with a tentative D call TRBD2 (6 bases). Between the trimmed V and J ends, which lost 8 bases and 5 bases, there was a span of 6 bases. CDR1 and CDR2 (germline): SEHNR, FQNEAQ (reference sequence). CDR3 length: 10 amino acids. In nucleotides, the CDR3 is TGTGCCAGCGGGGGGGAGACCCAGTACTTC. Amino acids: CASGGETQYF.

The V gene is TRBV28, the J gene TRBJ1-5; TRBD1 matches 7 bases. Germline V gives CDR1 MDHEN, CDR2 SYDVKM. V lost 6 bases to trimming and J lost 8 bases; unmatched junction nucleotides: 7. This CDR3 spans 13 amino acids. The CDR3 spells CASSHDRVEPQHF. The CDR3, as DNA: TGTGCCAGCAGCCATGACAGGGTTGAGCCCCAGCATTTT.

This clone was detected a few times. V and J are TRBV19 and TRBJ2-1; TRBD2 aligns across 7 bases. This CDR3 region has 13 residues. With 7 bases clipped from V and 9 bases from J, the junction kept 9 bases outside the gene matches. Germline V gene lookup returns CDR1 LNHDA and CDR2 SQIVND (reference sequence). The CDR3 spells CASKREGHGEQFF. Written as DNA, the CDR3 is TGTGCCAGTAAGAGGGAGGGCCACGGTGAGCAGTTCTTC. The full variable domain, with the rest looked up from reference TRBV19 and TRBJ2-1, is DGGITQSPKYLFRKEGQNVTLSCEQNLNHDAMYWYRQDPGQGLRLIYYSQIVNDFQKGDIAEGYSVSREKKESFPLTVTSAQKNPTAFYLCASKREGHGEQFFGPGTRLTVL.

The chain uses TRBV7-2 and TRBJ2-1; 10 positions agree with TRBD2. With V trimmed by 5 bases and J by 5 bases, 9 bases remained unmatched. The CDR3 has 16 amino acids. Germline V gene data show CDR1 as SGHTA and CDR2 as FQGNSA. CDR3 bases: TGTGCCAGCAGCCTACAACTAGCGGGATTGAACAATGAGCAGTTCTTC. It encodes CASSLQLAGLNNEQFF.

The chain employs TRBV27 and TRBJ1-1; D is possibly TRBD1 (5 bases). V shed 7 bases and J shed 1 base, with 13 bases lying between them. Germline-derived CDR1 and CDR2 are MNHEY and SMNVEV (reference sequence). This CDR3 comprises 14 residues. CDR3 nucleotides: TGTGCCAGCATGAAAGGGGTCTGGAACACTGAAGCTTTCTTT. Residues: CASMKGVWNTEAFF.

Only a few counts were recorded for this clone. This rearrangement joins TRBV19 to TRBJ1-5; 7 bases line up with TRBD1. V was pared by 4 bases and J by 1 base, with 7 bases of the junction left unmatched. This CDR3 is built from 16 residues. CDR1 is LNHDA and CDR2 is SQIVND in the germline V gene (reference sequence). CDR3 residues: CASSKNGGQSNQPQHF. CDR3 nucleotides: TGTGCCAGTAGTAAAAACGGGGGACAGAGCAATCAGCCCCAGCATTTT.